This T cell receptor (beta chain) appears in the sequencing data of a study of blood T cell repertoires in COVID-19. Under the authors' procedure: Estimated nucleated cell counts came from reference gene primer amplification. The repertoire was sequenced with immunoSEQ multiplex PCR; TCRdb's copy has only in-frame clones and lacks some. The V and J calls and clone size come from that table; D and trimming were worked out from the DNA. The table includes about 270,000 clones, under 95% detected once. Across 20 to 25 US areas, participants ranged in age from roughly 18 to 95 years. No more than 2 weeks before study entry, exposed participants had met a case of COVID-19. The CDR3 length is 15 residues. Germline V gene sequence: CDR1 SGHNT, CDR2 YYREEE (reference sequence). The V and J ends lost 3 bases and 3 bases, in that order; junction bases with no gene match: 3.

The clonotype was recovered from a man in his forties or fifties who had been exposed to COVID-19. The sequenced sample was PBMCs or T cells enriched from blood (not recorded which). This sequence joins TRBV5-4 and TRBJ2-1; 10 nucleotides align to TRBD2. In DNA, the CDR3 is TGTGCCAGCAGCTGGCTAGCGGGAGACTACAATGAGCAGTTCTTC. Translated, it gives CASSWLAGDYNEQFF. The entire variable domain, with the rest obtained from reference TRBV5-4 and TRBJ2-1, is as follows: ETGVTQSPTHLIKTRGQQVTLRCSSQSGHNTVSWYQQALGQGPQFIFQYYREEENGRGNFPPRFSGLQFPNYSSELNVNALELDDSALYLCASSWLAGDYNEQFFGPGTRLTVL.